This TCR beta chain came from a study of immune heterogeneity within non-small cell lung tumors. Study background: Tumor histology was classified as squamous cell carcinoma in a few cases, non-squamous carcinoma in roughly 11 and not otherwise specified in 1. General study points: Alongside site-unique high-frequency clones, identical dominant CDR3 beta clonotypes recurred across tumor sites within a patient.

For each sample, template was about 600 ng of bulk tumor genomic DNA. Several biopsies per primary tumor were taken during surgery, spaced as far apart as possible. Newly diagnosed with untreated non-small cell lung cancer, the patients underwent curative surgery. With 32 V and 13 J primers, multiplex PCR amplified the TCR beta CDR3. TCRdb ran MiXCR on the multiplex PCR reads and lists one entry per CDR3 protein. The table lists just over 15,000 distinct CDR3 sequences, over 25% of them singletons. Deletions cut 7 bases from V and 1 base from J, with 8 bases between. Germline V CDR1 and CDR2: MNHEY, SVGAGI. CDR3 size: 14 residues. This clonotype has a handful of counts. Its antigen is not known.

The source material was lung tumor tissue. The origin of this receptor is a man aged 35 to 55 with non-small cell lung cancer. The J gene is TRBJ2-6, the V gene TRBV6-5; no firm D call. This CDR3 reads CASTGTSGANVLTF. The CDR3 nucleotides are TGTGCCAGCACTGGAACATCTGGGGCCAACGTCCTGACTTTC.